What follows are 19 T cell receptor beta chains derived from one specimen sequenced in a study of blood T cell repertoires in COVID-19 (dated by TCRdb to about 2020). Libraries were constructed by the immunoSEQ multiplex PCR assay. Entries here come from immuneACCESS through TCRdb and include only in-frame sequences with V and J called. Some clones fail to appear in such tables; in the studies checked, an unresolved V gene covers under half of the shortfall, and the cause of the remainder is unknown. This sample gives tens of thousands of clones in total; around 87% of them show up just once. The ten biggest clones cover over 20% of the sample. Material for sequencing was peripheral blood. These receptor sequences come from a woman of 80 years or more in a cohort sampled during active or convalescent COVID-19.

This CDR3 is CASSQTGTTYEQYF. The CDR3 DNA reads TGTGCCAGCAGCCAGACAGGGACAACCTACGAGCAGTACTTC. V usage is TRBV4-2 and J usage is TRBJ2-7; 7 bases are shared with TRBD1. The CDR3 is 14 amino acids. CDR1 is LGHNA, CDR2 YNFKEQ, per germline. J gave up 2 bases and V 3 bases, and 4 bases lay outside the gene matches.

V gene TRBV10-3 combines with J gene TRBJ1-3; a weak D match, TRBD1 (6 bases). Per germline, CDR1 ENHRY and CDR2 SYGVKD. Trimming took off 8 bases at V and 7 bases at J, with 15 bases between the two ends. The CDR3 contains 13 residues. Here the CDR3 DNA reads TGTGCCATCCGCACAGGGCTTGGGAACACCATATATTTT. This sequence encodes CAIRTGLGNTIYF.

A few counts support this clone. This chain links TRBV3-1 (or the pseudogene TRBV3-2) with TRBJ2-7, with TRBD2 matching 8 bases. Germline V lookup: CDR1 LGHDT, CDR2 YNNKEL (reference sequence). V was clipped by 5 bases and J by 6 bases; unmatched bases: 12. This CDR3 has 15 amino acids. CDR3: CASSSRGGPVSEQYF. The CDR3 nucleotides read TGTGCCAGCAGCAGCCGGGGGGGACCAGTATCCGAGCAGTACTTC.

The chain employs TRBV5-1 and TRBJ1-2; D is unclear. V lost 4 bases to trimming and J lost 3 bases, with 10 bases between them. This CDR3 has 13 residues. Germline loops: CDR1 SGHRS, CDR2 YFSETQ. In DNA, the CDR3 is TGCGCCAGCAGCATGGACGAGGACTATGGCTACACCTTC. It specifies CASSMDEDYGYTF.

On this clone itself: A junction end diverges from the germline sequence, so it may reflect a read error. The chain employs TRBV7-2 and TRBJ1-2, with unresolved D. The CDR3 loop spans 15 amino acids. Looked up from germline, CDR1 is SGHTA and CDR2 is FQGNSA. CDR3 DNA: TGTGCCAGCAGCTTAGGGGCGGGAGTTAACGATGGCTACACCTTC. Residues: CASSLGAGVNDGYTF.

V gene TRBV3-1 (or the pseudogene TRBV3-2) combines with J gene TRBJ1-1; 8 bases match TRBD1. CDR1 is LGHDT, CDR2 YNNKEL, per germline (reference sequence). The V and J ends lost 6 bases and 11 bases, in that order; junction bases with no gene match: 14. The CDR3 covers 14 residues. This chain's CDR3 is CASSSMPQGVGAFF. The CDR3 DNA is TGTGCCAGCAGTTCCATGCCACAGGGGGTAGGGGCTTTCTTT.

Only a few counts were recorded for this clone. The CDR3 sequence is CASSPRTGDGYTF. For the CDR3, the DNA is TGTGCCAGCAGCCCCCGGACAGGGGATGGCTACACCTTC. This chain joins TRBV4-2 and TRBJ1-2; 9 bases are shared with TRBD1. CDR1 and CDR2 (germline): LGHNA, YNFKEQ. The CDR3 is 13 amino acids. With 4 bases clipped from V and 6 bases from J, the junction kept 3 bases outside the gene matches.

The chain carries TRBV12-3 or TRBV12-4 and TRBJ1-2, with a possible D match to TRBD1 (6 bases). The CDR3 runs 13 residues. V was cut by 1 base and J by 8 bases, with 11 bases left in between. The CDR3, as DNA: TGTGCCAGCAGTTTAGGGCAGGGGAGAGGCTACACCTTC. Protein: CASSLGQGRGYTF.

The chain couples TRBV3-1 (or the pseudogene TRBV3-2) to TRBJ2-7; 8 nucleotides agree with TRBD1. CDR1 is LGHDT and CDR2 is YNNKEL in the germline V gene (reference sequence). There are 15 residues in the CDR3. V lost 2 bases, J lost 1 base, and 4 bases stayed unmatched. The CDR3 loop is CASSQQQGGSYEQYF. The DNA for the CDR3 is TGTGCCAGCAGCCAACAACAGGGGGGTTCCTACGAGCAGTACTTC.

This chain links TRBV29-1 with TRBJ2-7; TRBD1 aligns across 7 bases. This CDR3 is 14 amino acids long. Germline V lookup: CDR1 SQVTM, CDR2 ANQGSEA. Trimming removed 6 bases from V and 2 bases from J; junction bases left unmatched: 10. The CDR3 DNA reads TGCAGCGTCGCGGACAGGACTTTCCCCTACGAGCAGTACTTC. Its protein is CSVADRTFPYEQYF.

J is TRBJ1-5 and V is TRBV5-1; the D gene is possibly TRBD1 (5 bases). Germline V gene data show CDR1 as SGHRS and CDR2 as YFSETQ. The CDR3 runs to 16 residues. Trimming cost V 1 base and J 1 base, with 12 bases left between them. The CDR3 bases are TGCGCCAGCAGCTTGCTTCCGGGGGGGAGCAATCAGCCCCAGCATTTT. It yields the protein CASSLLPGGSNQPQHF.

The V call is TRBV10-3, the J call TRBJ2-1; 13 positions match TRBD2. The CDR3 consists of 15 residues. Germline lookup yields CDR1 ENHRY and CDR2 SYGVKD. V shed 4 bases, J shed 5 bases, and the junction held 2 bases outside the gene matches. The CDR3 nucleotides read TGTGCCATCAGTGGGGGACTAGCGGGAAACAATGAGCAGTTCTTC. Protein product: CAISGGLAGNNEQFF.

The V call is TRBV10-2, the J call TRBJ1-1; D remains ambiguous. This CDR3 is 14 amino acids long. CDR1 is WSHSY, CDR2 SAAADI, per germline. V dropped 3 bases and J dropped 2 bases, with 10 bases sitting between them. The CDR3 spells CASSERRTNTEAFF. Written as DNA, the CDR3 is TGCGCCAGCAGTGAACGAAGAACTAACACTGAAGCTTTCTTT.

The CDR3 coding sequence is TGTGCCAGCAGCCCAACCCAGGGTGGAAACACCATATATTTT. It yields the protein CASSPTQGGNTIYF. V is TRBV11-2 and J is TRBJ1-3, with D maybe TRBD1 (5 bases). The CDR3 extends over 14 amino acids. V was shortened by 5 bases and J by 3 bases, with 11 bases between the two germline ends. CDR1 and CDR2 from the germline V gene are SGHAT and FQNNGV.

As DNA, the CDR3 is TGTGCCAGTAGTATAGTTCACAGGGATCGGCCCCAGCATTTT. Its translation: CASSIVHRDRPQHF. The rearrangement joins TRBV19 to TRBJ1-5, with D possibly being TRBD1 (6 bases). CDR3 length equals 14 residues. Germline V CDR1 and CDR2: LNHDA, SQIVND (reference sequence). V was trimmed by 1 base and J by 9 bases, leaving 13 bases between them.

This CDR3 reads CASSYGSSGIYEQYF. The DNA for the CDR3 is TGTGCCAGCAGTTACGGCTCTAGCGGGATATACGAGCAGTACTTC. V is TRBV6-5 and J is TRBJ2-7; the match to TRBD2 covers 9 bases. This CDR3 contains 15 residues. Germline V gene data show CDR1 as MNHEY and CDR2 as SVGAGI. Unmatched junction bases numbered 6, after V lost 2 bases and J lost 4 bases.

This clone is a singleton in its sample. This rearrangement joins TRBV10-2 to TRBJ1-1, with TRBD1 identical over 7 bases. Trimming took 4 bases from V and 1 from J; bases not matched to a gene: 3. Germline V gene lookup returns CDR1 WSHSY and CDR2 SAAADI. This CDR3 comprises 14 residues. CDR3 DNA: TGCGCCAGCAGTGGAGCAGGGGGGAACACTGAAGCTTTCTTT. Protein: CASSGAGGNTEAFF.

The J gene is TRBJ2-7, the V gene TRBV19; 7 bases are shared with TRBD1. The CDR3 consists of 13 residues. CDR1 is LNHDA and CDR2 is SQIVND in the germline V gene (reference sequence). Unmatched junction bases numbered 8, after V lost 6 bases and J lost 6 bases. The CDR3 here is CASSRQGLSEQYF. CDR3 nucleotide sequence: TGTGCCAGTAGCCGACAGGGTCTGAGCGAGCAGTACTTC.

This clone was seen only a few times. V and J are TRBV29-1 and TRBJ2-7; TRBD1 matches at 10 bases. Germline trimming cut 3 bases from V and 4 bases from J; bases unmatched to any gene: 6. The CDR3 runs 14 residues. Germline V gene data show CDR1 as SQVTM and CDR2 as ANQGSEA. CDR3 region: CSVESRDRGYEQYF. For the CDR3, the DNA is TGCAGCGTTGAGAGTAGGGACAGGGGATACGAGCAGTACTTC.